The clone carrying this TCR beta chain was counted only a few times. What it binds is unknown. Trimming removed 8 bases at V and 4 bases at J, with 12 bases between. The CDR3 extends over 13 amino acids. Germline-derived CDR1 and CDR2 are MRHNA and SNTAGT. The data were taken from a study of T cell responses to AZD1222 COVID-19 vaccine. Overall study findings and caveats: Donors were mostly white British, more females; clonal diversity possibly underestimated.

Only in-frame clones appear in the TCRdb table, and some are missing; sequencing was by immunoSEQ multiplex PCR. The table includes 150,000 to 200,000 clones, approximately 95% detected once. The gene calls are TRBV6-4 and TRBJ1-5; D gene ambiguous. This receptor was obtained from an adult in good health. The specimen comprised peripheral blood, sampled on day 0 of AZD1222 vaccination. The CDR3 loop is CASGIDINQPQHF. The CDR3 DNA reads as TGTGCCAGCGGAATTGACATAAATCAGCCCCAGCATTTT.